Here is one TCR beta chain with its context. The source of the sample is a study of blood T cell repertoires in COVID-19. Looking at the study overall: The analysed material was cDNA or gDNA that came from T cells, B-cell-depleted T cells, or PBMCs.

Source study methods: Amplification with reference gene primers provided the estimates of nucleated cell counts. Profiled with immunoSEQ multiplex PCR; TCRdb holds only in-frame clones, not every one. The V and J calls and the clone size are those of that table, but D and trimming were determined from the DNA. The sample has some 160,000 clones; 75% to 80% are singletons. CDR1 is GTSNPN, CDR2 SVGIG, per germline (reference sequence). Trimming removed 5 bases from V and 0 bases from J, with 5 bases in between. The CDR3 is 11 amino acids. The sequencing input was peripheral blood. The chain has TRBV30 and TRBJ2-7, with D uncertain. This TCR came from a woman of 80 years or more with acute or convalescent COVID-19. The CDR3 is CAWGLSYEQYF. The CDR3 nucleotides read TGTGCCTGGGGCCTCTCCTACGAGCAGTACTTC. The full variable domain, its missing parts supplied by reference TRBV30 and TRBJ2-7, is SQTIHQWPATLVQPVGSPLSLECTVEGTSNPNLYWYRQAAGRGLQLLFYSVGIGQISSEVPQNLSASRPQDRQFILSSKKLLLSDSGFYLCAWGLSYEQYFGPGTRLTVT.